This T cell receptor (beta chain) was profiled in a study of early T cells in non-severe SARS-CoV-2 infection. Study summary: Sequencing targeted bulk RNA from unsorted whole blood, leaving chains unpaired.

The germline V gene has CDR1 DFQATT and CDR2 SNEGSKA (reference sequence). V lost 5 bases to trimming and J lost 1 base; unmatched junction nucleotides: 3. The CDR3 is 14 amino acids. TCRdb reprocessed the 5' RACE reads with MiXCR, giving one entry per CDR3 protein. The sample lists tens of thousands of distinct CDR3 sequences, roughly a tenth occurring once. This clonotype has ten or more counts. The rearrangement joins TRBV20-1 to TRBJ2-3; TRBD2 agrees at 10 bases. Input material: whole blood. This TCR derives from an adult who was a healthcare worker with PCR-confirmed SARS-CoV-2 infection or an uninfected control (not recorded which). CDR3 nucleotides: TGCAGTGCTCCTCTAGCGGGAGGCACAGATACGCAGTATTTT. Its protein is CSAPLAGGTDTQYF.